This T cell receptor beta chain was identified during a study of regulatory T cells in long-lasting Graves disease. Looking at the study overall: Graves' patients who were just diagnosed had used antithyroid drugs for under 3 months. Study-wide results and caveats: Whereas 966 public clonotypes were shared by new patients, persistent patients shared more, at a few thousand. When disease was persistent, TRBV28, TRBJ1-2 and TRBJ2-5 were the favored segments.

This clonotype was picked up many times. Its target is unknown. Combining iRepertoire HTBI primers with Arm-PCR of CDR3 regions, the authors built TCR beta libraries. In TCRdb, the multiplex PCR reads were re-called with MiXCR into one record per CDR3 protein. The sample consists of 450,000 to 700,000 distinct CDR3 sequences, about 13% of them appearing once. In germline, CDR1 is KGHSH, CDR2 LQKENI. The CDR3 is 14 amino acids. The V and J ends lost 1 base and 9 bases respectively, with 13 bases between them. Indicated time point: newly diagnosed GD, antithyroid drugs for less than 3 months. Making the TCR library involved RNA that had been extracted from PBMCs. With EDTA tubes as the receptacles, around 10 milliliters of peripheral blood were drawn. The same sample was also used in a study of T cells in Graves' hyperthyroidism and ophthalmopathy.

The chain combines TRBV18 with TRBJ2-1; D is perhaps TRBD1 (8 bases). The sequence was obtained from a man between 25 and 39 years old with Graves disease. Sample: peripheral blood mononuclear cells (PBMCs), taken at new diagnosis, from a patient treated with antithyroid drugs. This CDR3 reads CASSPQDREGEQFF. DNA for the CDR3: TGTGCCAGCTCACCACAGGACAGGGAGGGTGAGCAGTTCTTC. The variable domain in full, with the rest retrieved from reference TRBV18 and TRBJ2-1, is NAGVMQNPRHLVRRRGQEARLRCSPMKGHSHVYWYRQLPEEGLKFMVYLQKENIIDESGMPKERFSAEFPKEGPSILRIQQVVRGDSAAYFCASSPQDREGEQFFGPGTRLTVL.